This T cell receptor beta chain was identified during a study of blood T cells in healthy people across ages (dated by TCRdb to between 2014 and 2017). Concerning the study at large: Template switching captured roughly one uniquely barcoded TCR beta cDNA molecule per two T cells in model experiments. Age-related changes in TCR beta repertoire diversity were measured in the study by deep sequencing normalized with unique cDNA molecular identifiers. Donors were grouped into four age groups: young (average roughly 16 years), middle-aged (around 39), aged (over 55) and long-lived (over 80). To avoid experimental bias, donors of different ages were spread randomly across the sequencing lanes. For two donors (one aged 18 to 29 and one aged 80 or older), the study analyzed two additional independent replicas of 1 million unique cDNA reads from the same blood draw.

This clonotype occurred a few times. Its antigen is still unknown. Per-nucleotide qualities are absent, and no much larger clonotype sits a single base away. Donors were about 36 systemically healthy Caucasian individuals from Russia aged 6 to 90 years. Around 10 milliliters of peripheral blood were drawn from each donor into EDTA-treated Vacutainer tubes. Ficoll-Paque density-gradient centrifugation was used to isolate PBMCs, with at least 7 million obtained per sample. Total RNA, at least 5 micrograms per sample, was extracted from PBMCs with Trizol reagent. The percentages of naive CD45RAhigh/CD27high T cells were determined by flow cytometry on a PBMC aliquot from every donor. Library prep was done by 5' RACE. Reads for this sample came from an Illumina HiSeq 2500. The second PCR ran for about 7 to 11 cycles and used a J-beta primer mix along with a sample-barcoded 5' primer. Each TCR beta cDNA molecule received a unique molecular identifier from a template-switch 5' adaptor carrying 12 random nucleotides. Each sample yielded at least 3 million CDR3-containing paired-end reads. First-strand cDNA was synthesized from all RNA with the Mint cDNA synthesis kit, primed by a TRBC-specific oligonucleotide. Following uracil-DNA glycosylase treatment, a first 18-cycle PCR with universal primers M1SS and BC2_uni_R was performed on all cDNA. Concerning the study's data processing: Normalization of each sample was performed by random selection of 1 million high-quality reads, each carrying a distinct molecular identifier. Instead of being binned into consensus sequences, reads that shared molecular identifiers were thrown out. MiTCR, with a Q25 quality threshold and the strictest error-elimination algorithm, was used for CDR3 identification, clonotype clustering and error correction. A nonparametric unseen species model with Euler transformation was used to estimate lower-bound total TCR beta diversity. TCRdb's own reprocessing of the public reads used fastp at Q25 and MiXCR and kept productive beta chains. Entries are consolidated by CDR3 protein sequence, retaining the most common genes and DNA. For this entry, the V and J calls and clone size follow TCRdb and not the study's own pipeline. The sample profile shows 1.5 million to 2 million distinct CDR3 sequences; around 50% of them were found once. The ten biggest clones cover about 2.1% of the sample.

Results and caveats for the whole study, not just this receptor: Compared with the aged group, the long-lived group had more naive CD4+ T cells, fewer expanded clones and increased TCR diversity, suggesting age selection. Estimates of total diversity based on one million sequenced T cells were regarded as lower bounds and as underestimates. As age increased, observed TCR beta diversity per million T cells dropped in a roughly linear way, and a significant reduction was already evident by age 40. Since profiling was done on bulk unsorted PBMCs, naive and antigen-experienced compartments could not be conclusively compared. Observed TCR beta diversity correlated strongly with the percentage of naive T cells measured by flow cytometry. Because donor CMV infection status was unknown, age-related changes in expanded clonotypes were potentially confounded.

Deletion took 6 bases off V and 6 bases off J, with a span of 5 bases between the germline ends. Its CDR3 holds 9 amino acids, cysteine through phenylalanine. The CDR3 DNA has 27 bases and is translated from base 1. CDR1 DFQATT and CDR2 SNEGSKA were looked up in the germline V gene (reference sequence). The V and J segments used are TRBV20-1 and TRBJ1-2, with the D gene not clear enough to name. The material sequenced was blood. This TCR derives from a woman aged 40-49 years in good health. The CDR3 loop reads CSAPDGYTF. The sequence in DNA is TGCAGTGCGCCGGATGGCTACACCTTC.